A selection of T cell receptor beta chains follows, all from one sample in a study of blood T cell repertoires in COVID-19. Profiling relied on immunoSEQ multiplex PCR, and the TCRdb table lists in-frame clones only, not all of them. The table includes around 150,000 clones, roughly nine tenths detected once. The sample consisted of peripheral blood. The receptors here all came from a woman aged 60-70 years with active or convalescent COVID-19. CDR3s include the opening cysteine and the closing phenylalanine or tryptophan. Fields, in order: V gene, clone size, D gene, J gene, CDR3 protein, CDR3 DNA. D genes are given only for firm matches. A row's size may be missing; if present it is once, few, many or a size class.

TRBV5-4,NA,TRBD1,TRBJ1-4,CASSYFRDRGRDNEKLFF,TGTGCCAGCAGTTATTTCCGGGACAGGGGGCGGGATAATGAAAAACTGTTTTTT
TRBV5-5,few,NA,TRBJ1-4,CASSFQGLANEKLFF,TGTGCCAGCAGCTTCCAGGGTCTGGCTAATGAAAAACTGTTTTTT
TRBV7-9,NA,NA,TRBJ2-5,CASSLALTQGDGKQTQYF,TGTGCCAGCAGCTTAGCCCTCACCCAGGGCGACGGCAAGCAGACCCAGTACTTC
TRBV11-3,NA,NA,TRBJ2-7,CASSLTGDSSYEQYF,TGTGCCAGCAGCTTAACGGGGGACAGCTCCTACGAGCAGTACTTC
TRBV9,NA,TRBD2,TRBJ2-3,CASSVAGTSVSDTQYF,TGTGCCAGCAGCGTAGCCGGGACTAGCGTGTCCGATACGCAGTATTTT
TRBV2,NA,NA,TRBJ1-2,CAGAQGGYGYTF,TGTGCCGGGGCGCAGGGTGGCTATGGCTACACCTTC
TRBV7-9,NA,NA,TRBJ2-7,CASREKRGYEQYF,TGTGCCAGCAGGGAAAAGAGGGGGTACGAGCAGTACTTC
TRBV4-3,NA,TRBD1,TRBJ1-3,CASSQGGQVIGNTIYF,TGCGCCAGCAGCCAAGGGGGACAGGTAATTGGAAACACCATATATTTT
TRBV7-9,NA,TRBD1,TRBJ2-2,CASSPLPGQGRANTGELFF,TGTGCCAGCAGCCCATTACCGGGACAGGGAAGGGCGAACACCGGGGAGCTGTTTTTT
TRBV2,NA,NA,TRBJ1-1,CASSGTSNTEAFF,TGTGCCAGCAGTGGGACATCCAACACTGAAGCTTTCTTT
TRBV2,NA,TRBD1,TRBJ2-2,CASTPGQANTGELFF,TGTGCCAGCACACCGGGACAGGCGAACACCGGGGAGCTGTTTTTT
TRBV24-1,NA,TRBD1,TRBJ2-1,CATSEGTGETYNEQFF,TGTGCCACCAGTGAGGGGACAGGGGAGACCTACAATGAGCAGTTCTTC
TRBV6-5,NA,TRBD1,TRBJ1-2,CASRSGQGYGYTF,TGTGCCAGCAGGAGCGGACAGGGCTATGGCTACACCTTC
TRBV30,few,NA,TRBJ2-3,CAWSGVWDTQYF,TGTGCCTGGAGTGGAGTATGGGATACGCAGTATTTT
TRBV6-2/TRBV6-3,NA,NA,TRBJ2-7,CASSAAESYEQYF,TGTGCCAGCAGTGCAGCGGAATCCTACGAGCAGTACTTC
TRBV7-7,few,NA,TRBJ1-1,CASSLSPGTEAFF,TGTGCTAGCAGCTTGAGTCCCGGCACTGAAGCTTTCTTT
TRBV7-2,NA,NA,TRBJ2-7,CASSLGLYYEQYF,TGTGCCAGCAGCTTAGGTCTTTACTACGAGCAGTACTTC
TRBV5-1,NA,NA,TRBJ2-1,CASSLNLPEQFF,TGCGCCAGCAGCTTGAATCTTCCTGAGCAGTTCTTC
TRBV4-1,NA,NA,TRBJ1-1,CASSQHPSGDTEAFF,TGCGCCAGCAGCCAGCACCCCTCAGGGGACACTGAAGCTTTCTTT
TRBV4-1,NA,NA,TRBJ2-1,CASSQVHVENPPYNEQFF,TGCGCCAGCAGCCAAGTTCATGTTGAGAACCCGCCCTACAATGAGCAGTTCTTC
TRBV10-3,NA,TRBD1,TRBJ2-7,CAISDGQGGYEQYF,TGTGCCATCAGTGATGGACAGGGGGGGTACGAGCAGTACTTC
TRBV6-1,NA,TRBD2,TRBJ2-3,CASSGGLADGTDTQYF,TGTGCCAGCAGTGGGGGACTAGCGGACGGCACAGATACGCAGTATTTT
TRBV2,NA,TRBD2,TRBJ2-1,CASSAGLAGNEQFF,TGTGCCAGCAGTGCGGGACTAGCGGGCAATGAGCAGTTCTTC
TRBV19,NA,NA,TRBJ2-7,CASSTGVPSYEQYF,TGTGCCAGTAGTACAGGGGTCCCCTCCTACGAGCAGTACTTC
TRBV5-1,NA,TRBD1,TRBJ1-5,CASSSTGEWGQPQHF,TGCGCCAGCAGCTCGACAGGGGAGTGGGGTCAGCCCCAGCATTTT
TRBV5-4,NA,NA,TRBJ1-3,CASSLGGRDSGNTIYF,TGTGCCAGCAGCTTGGGAGGCAGGGACTCTGGAAACACCATATATTTT
TRBV9,NA,TRBD1,TRBJ2-5,CASSPTGGRGETQYF,TGTGCCAGCAGCCCAACAGGGGGCAGAGGAGAGACCCAGTACTTC
TRBV27,NA,NA,TRBJ1-2,CASSSPSRDYGYTF,TGTGCCAGCAGTTCCCCGAGCCGGGACTATGGCTACACCTTC
TRBV14,NA,TRBD2,TRBJ2-4,CASSGGGYIQYF,TGTGCCAGCAGTGGCGGGGGATACATTCAGTACTTC
TRBV6-2/TRBV6-3,NA,TRBD1,TRBJ2-1,CASSSLDRGDEQFF,TGTGCCAGCAGTTCCCTGGACAGGGGCGATGAGCAGTTCTTC
TRBV5-6,NA,NA,TRBJ1-2,CASSPTVPYGYTF,TGTGCCAGCAGCCCTACCGTACCCTATGGCTACACCTTC
TRBV5-6,NA,NA,TRBJ1-6,CASSAWSQGYNSPLHF,TGTGCCAGCAGCGCTTGGTCTCAGGGATATAATTCACCCCTCCACTTT
TRBV4-3,NA,NA,TRBJ1-4,CASATATNEKLFF,TGCGCCAGCGCCACAGCAACTAATGAAAAACTGTTTTTT
TRBV6-2/TRBV6-3,NA,TRBD2,TRBJ2-7,CASSYSGTSGYEQYF,TGTGCCAGCAGTTACTCGGGGACTAGTGGCTACGAGCAGTACTTC
TRBV7-2,few,NA,TRBJ1-1,CASSSGEGFRTEAFF,TGTGCCAGCAGCTCCGGGGAGGGCTTTCGCACTGAAGCTTTCTTT
TRBV9,NA,NA,TRBJ1-2,CASSPYSETNYGYTF,TGTGCCAGCAGCCCCTACTCCGAGACTAACTATGGCTACACCTTC
TRBV5-4,NA,NA,TRBJ1-6,CASSFSDSPLHF,TGTGCCAGCAGCTTCAGTGATTCACCCCTCCACTTT
TRBV7-9,NA,NA,TRBJ2-2,CASRDKNTGELFF,TGTGCCAGCAGGGACAAAAACACCGGGGAGCTGTTTTTT
TRBV3-1/TRBV3-2,NA,TRBD1,TRBJ2-2,CASSQEGRGIIGELFF,TGTGCCAGCAGCCAAGAGGGCAGGGGGATTATCGGGGAGCTGTTTTTT
TRBV14,NA,NA,TRBJ1-2,CASSPLQATNYGYTF,TGTGCCAGCAGCCCGTTACAGGCCACGAACTATGGCTACACCTTC